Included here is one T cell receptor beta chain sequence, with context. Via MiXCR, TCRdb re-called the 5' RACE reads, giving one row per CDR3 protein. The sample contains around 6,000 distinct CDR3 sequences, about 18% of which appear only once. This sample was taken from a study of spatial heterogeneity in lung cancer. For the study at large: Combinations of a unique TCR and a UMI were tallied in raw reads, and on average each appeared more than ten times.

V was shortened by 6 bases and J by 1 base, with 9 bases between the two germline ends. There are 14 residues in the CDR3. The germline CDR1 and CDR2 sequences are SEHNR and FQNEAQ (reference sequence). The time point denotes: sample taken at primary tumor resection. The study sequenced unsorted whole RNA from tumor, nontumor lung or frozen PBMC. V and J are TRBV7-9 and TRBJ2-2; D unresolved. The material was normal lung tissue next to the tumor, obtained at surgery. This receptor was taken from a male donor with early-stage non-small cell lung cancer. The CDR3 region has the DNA TGTGCCAGCAGATCCAACAGGAACACCGGGGAGCTGTTTTTT. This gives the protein CASRSNRNTGELFF.